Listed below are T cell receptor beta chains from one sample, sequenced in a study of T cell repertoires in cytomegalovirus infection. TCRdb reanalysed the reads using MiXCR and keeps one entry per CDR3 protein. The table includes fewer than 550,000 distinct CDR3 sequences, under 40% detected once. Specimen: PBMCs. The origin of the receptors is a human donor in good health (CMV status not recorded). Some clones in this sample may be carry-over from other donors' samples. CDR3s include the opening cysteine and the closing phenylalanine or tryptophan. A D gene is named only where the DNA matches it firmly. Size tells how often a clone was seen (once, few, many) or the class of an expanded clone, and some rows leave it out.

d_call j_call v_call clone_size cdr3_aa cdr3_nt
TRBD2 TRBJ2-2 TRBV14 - CASSQETGLAGGTGELFF TGTGCCAGCAGCCAAGAGACCGGACTAGCGGGGGGCACCGGGGAGCTGTTTTTT
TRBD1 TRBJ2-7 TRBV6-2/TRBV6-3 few CASRTPLTGVSSYEQYF TGTGCCAGCAGAACCCCACTCACAGGGGTTAGTTCCTACGAGCAGTACTTC
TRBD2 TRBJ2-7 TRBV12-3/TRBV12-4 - CASSPSGGGPYEQYF TGTGCCAGCAGCCCAAGTGGCGGGGGGCCCTACGAGCAGTACTTC
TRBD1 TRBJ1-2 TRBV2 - CASSFGQGPEYGYTF TGTGCCAGCAGCTTCGGACAGGGACCAGAGTATGGCTACACCTTC
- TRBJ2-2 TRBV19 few CASSPRRQAINTGELFF TGTGCCAGTAGTCCCCGGAGACAGGCGATCAACACCGGGGAGCTGTTTTTT
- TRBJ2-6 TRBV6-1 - CASSVLQGTGANVLTF TGTGCCAGCAGTGTCTTACAGGGCACTGGGGCCAACGTCCTGACTTTC
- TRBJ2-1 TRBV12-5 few CASGLSLGREQFF TGTGCTAGTGGTTTGAGTTTGGGGCGAGAGCAGTTCTTC
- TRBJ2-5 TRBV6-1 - CASRESGHQETQYF TGTGCCAGCAGGGAATCGGGTCACCAAGAGACCCAGTACTTC
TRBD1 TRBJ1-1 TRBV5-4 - CASRFSGTGVMNTEAFF TGTGCCAGCAGATTTTCCGGGACAGGCGTTATGAACACTGAAGCTTTCTTT
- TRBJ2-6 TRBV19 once CASSTGHGDVGANVLTF TGTGCCAGTAGTACCGGACACGGTGATGTCGGGGCCAACGTCCTGACTTTC
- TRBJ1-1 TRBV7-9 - CASSSQEAITEAFF TGTGCCAGCAGCTCCCAGGAAGCCATCACTGAAGCTTTCTTT
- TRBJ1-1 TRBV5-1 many CASSSGGVGTEAFF TGTGCCAGCAGCTCCGGGGGGGTTGGCACTGAAGCTTTCTTT
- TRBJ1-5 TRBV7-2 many CASSFLGRPKGQPQHF TGTGCCAGCAGCTTCCTGGGACGCCCCAAGGGTCAGCCCCAGCATTTT
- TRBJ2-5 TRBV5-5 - CASSEEPRQTQYF TGTGCCAGCAGCGAAGAACCCCGGCAGACCCAGTACTTC
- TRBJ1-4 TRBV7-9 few CASSLGQPGEGRRELFF TGTGCCAGCAGCCTCGGGCAGCCAGGTGAAGGGAGGCGAGAACTGTTTTTT
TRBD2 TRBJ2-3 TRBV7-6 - CASSLLAGARGGTADTQYF TGTGCCAGCAGCTTACTAGCGGGGGCCCGGGGAGGGACCGCAGATACGCAGTATTTT
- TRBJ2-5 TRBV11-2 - CASSFGGDRYQETQYF TGTGCCAGCAGCTTTGGCGGGGACCGATACCAAGAGACCCAGTACTTC
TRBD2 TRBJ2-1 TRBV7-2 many CASSLGSSGYYNEQFF TGTGCCAGCAGCTTAGGGTCTAGCGGTTACTACAATGAGCAGTTCTTC
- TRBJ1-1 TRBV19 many CASSSGENTEAFF TGTGCCAGCAGTTCCGGGGAGAACACTGAAGCTTTCTTT
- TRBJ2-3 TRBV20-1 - CSASGVKGFSTDTQYF TGCAGTGCTAGTGGGGTTAAGGGGTTTAGCACAGATACGCAGTATTTT
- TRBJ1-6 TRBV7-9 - CASNERGLGEYSPLHF TGTGCCAGCAACGAGAGAGGACTTGGGGAATACTCACCCCTCCACTTT
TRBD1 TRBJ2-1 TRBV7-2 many CASRTGPSTYNEQFF TGTGCCAGCAGGACAGGGCCCTCAACTTACAATGAGCAGTTCTTC